Here is one T cell receptor beta chain with its context. The sample is drawn from a study of blood T cell repertoires in COVID-19. At the level of the study: From the United States, Italy and Spain came samples of acute and convalescent COVID-19. Sources were T cells, B-cell-depleted T cells, or PBMCs; the material itself was cDNA or gDNA.

Germline V gene data show CDR1 as SQVTM and CDR2 as ANQGSEA. CDR3 length equals 16 residues. V lost 2 bases, J lost 9 bases, and 13 bases stayed unmatched. As processed by the authors: It was from reference gene primer amplification that nucleated cell counts were estimated. Repertoires were generated with immunoSEQ multiplex PCR, while TCRdb's copy carries only in-frame clones and drops some. D and trimming come from the DNA, and the V and J calls and clone size come from that table. The sample has roughly 76,000 clones, around 89% seen once. This chain links TRBV29-1 with TRBJ2-2; 9 positions match TRBD2. This receptor was identified in a man between 65 and 85 years old with active or convalescent COVID-19. Specimen: peripheral blood. DNA for the CDR3: TGCAGCGTTGAAAGGGTAGCGGGAGTGGGGTCCCGGGAGCTGTTTTTT. Its protein product is CSVERVAGVGSRELFF.